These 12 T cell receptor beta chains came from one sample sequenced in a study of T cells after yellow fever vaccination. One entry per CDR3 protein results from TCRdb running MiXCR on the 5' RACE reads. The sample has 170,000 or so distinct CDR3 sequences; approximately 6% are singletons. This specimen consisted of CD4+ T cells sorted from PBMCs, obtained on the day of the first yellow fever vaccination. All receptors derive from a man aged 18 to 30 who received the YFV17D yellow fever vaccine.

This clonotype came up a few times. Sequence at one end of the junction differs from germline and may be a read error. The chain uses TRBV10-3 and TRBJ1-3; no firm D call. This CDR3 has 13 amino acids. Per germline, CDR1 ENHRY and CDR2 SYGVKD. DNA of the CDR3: TGTGCCATTAGTGAAGTCCCTGGAAACACCATATATTTT. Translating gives CAISEVPGNTIYF.

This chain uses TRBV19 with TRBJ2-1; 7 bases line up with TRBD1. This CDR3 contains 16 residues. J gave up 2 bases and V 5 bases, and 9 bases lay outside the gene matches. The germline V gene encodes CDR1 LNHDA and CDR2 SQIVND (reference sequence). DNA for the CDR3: TGTGCCAGTAGTCTAAGGACAGGCCTAACCTACAATGAGCAGTTCTTC. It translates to CASSLRTGLTYNEQFF.

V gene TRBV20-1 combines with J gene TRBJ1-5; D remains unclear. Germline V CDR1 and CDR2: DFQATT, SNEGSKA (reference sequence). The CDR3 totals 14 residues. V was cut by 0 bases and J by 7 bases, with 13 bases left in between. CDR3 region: CSARDAYGGQPQHF. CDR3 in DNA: TGCAGTGCTAGAGATGCTTACGGAGGACAGCCCCAGCATTTT.

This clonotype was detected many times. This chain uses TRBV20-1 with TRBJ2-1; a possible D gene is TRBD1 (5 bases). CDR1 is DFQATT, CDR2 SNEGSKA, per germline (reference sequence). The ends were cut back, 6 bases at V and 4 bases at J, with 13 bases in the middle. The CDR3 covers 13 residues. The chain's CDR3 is CSALGAFYNEQFF. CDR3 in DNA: TGCAGTGCCCTAGGGGCTTTTTACAATGAGCAGTTCTTC.

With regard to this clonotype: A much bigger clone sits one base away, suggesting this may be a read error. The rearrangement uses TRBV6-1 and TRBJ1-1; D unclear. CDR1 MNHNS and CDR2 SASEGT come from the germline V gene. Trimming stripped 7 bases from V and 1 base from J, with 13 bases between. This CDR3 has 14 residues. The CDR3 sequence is CASTLSWENTEAFF. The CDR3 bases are TGTGCCAGCACCCTAAGTTGGGAGAACACTGAAGCTTTCTTT.

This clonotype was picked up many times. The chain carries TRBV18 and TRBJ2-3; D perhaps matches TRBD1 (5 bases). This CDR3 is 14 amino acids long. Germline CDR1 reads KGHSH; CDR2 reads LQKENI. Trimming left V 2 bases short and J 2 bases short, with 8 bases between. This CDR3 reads CASSPDRSTDTQYF. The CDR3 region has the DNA TGTGCCAGCTCACCAGACAGATCCACAGATACGCAGTATTTT.

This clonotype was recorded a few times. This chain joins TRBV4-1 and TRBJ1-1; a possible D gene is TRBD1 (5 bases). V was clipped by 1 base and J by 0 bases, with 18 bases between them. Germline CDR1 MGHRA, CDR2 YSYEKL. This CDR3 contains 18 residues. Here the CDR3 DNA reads TGCGCCAGCAGCCAAGTCCCGGGGGGGTTATCCATGAACACTGAAGCTTTCTTT. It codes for CASSQVPGGLSMNTEAFF.

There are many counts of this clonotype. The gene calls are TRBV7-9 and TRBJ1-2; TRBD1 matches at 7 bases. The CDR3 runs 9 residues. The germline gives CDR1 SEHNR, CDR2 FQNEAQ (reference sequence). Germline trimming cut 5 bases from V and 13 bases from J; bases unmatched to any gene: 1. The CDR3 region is CASSDRATF. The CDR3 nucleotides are TGTGCCAGCAGCGACAGGGCCACCTTC. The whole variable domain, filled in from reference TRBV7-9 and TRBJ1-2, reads DTGVSQNPRHKITKRGQNVTFRCDPISEHNRLYWYRQTLGQGPEFLTYFQNEAQLEKSRLLSDRFSAERPKGSFSTLEIQRTEQGDSAMYLCASSDRATFGSGTRLTVV.

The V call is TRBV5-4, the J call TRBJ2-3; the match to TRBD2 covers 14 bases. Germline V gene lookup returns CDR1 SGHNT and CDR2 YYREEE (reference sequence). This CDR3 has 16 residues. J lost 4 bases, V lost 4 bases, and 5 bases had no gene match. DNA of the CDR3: TGTGCCAGCAGCCGAAGGACTAGCGGGGGGTCAGATACGCAGTATTTT. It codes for CASSRRTSGGSDTQYF.

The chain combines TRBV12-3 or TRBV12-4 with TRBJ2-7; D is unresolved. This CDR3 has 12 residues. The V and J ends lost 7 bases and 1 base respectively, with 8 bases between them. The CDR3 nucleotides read TGTGCCAGCACCTTGGGGTCCTACGAGCAGTACTTC. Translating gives CASTLGSYEQYF.

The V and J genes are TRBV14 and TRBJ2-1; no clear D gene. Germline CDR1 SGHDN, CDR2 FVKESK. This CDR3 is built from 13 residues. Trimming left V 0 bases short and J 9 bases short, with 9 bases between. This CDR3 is CASSQDRLGEQFF. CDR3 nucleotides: TGTGCCAGCAGCCAAGACCGTCTAGGTGAGCAGTTCTTC.

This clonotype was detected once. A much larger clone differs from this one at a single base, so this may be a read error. The CDR3 loop is CVSSPPLRGTDTQYF. The CDR3 nucleotides read TGCGTCAGCAGCCCCCCTCTCCGGGGCACAGATACGCAGTATTTT. This rearrangement joins TRBV5-1 to TRBJ2-3; D uncertain. CDR1 is SGHRS, CDR2 YFSETQ, per germline. This CDR3 is 15 amino acids long.